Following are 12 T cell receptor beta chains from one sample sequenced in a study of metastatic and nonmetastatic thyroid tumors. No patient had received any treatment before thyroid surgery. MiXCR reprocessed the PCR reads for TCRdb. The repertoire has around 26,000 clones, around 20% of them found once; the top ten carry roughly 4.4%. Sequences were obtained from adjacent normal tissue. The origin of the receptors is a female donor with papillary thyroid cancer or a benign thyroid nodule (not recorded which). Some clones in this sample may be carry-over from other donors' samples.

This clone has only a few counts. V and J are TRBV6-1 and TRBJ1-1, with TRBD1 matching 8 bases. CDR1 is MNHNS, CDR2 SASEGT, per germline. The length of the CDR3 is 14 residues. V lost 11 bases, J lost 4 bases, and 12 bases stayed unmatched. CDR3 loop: CAASGQALATEAFF. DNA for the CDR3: TGTGCCGCCTCGGGACAGGCCTTGGCCACTGAAGCTTTCTTT.

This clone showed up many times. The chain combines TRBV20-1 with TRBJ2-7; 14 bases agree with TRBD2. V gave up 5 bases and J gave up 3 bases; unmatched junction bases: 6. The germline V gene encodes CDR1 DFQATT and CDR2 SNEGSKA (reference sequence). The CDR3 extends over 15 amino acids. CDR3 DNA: TGCAGTGCTGCGGGACTAGCGGGAGAGAACTACGAGCAGTACTTC. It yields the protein CSAAGLAGENYEQYF.

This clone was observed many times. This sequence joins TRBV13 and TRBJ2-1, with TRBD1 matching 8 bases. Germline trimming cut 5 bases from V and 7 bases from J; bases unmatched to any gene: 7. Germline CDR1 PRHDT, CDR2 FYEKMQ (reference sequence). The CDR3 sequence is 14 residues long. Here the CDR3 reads CASSLDRVLNEQFF. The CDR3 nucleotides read TGTGCCAGCAGCCTGGACAGGGTCCTAAATGAGCAGTTCTTC. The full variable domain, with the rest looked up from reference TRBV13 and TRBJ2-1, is AAGVIQSPRHLIKEKRETATLKCYPIPRHDTVYWYQQGPGQDPQFLISFYEKMQSDKGSIPDRFSAQQFSDYHSELNMSSLELGDSALYFCASSLDRVLNEQFFGPGTRLTVL.

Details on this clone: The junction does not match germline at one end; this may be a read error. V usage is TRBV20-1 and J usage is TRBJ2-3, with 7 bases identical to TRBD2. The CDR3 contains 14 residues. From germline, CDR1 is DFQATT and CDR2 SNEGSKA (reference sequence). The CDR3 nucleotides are TGCAGTGCTAGTTCCCGCGGGAGCACAGATACTCAGTATTTT. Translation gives CSASSRGSTDTQYF.

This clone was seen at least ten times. The chain's CDR3 is CAISESQGLTPLHF. CDR3 bases: TGTGCCATCAGTGAGTCGCAGGGGCTTACACCCCTCCACTTT. The gene calls are TRBV10-3 and TRBJ1-6; D perhaps matches TRBD1 (6 bases). Trimming pared 0 bases from V and 11 bases from J, leaving 11 bases between. Germline loops: CDR1 ENHRY, CDR2 SYGVKD. CDR3 length equals 14 residues.

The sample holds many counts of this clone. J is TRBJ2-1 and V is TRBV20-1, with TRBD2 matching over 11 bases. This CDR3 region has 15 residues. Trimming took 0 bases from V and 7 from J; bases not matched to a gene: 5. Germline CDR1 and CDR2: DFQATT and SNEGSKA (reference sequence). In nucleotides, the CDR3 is TGCAGTGCTAGAGATCACGGGACTAGCGGAAATGAGCAGTTCTTC. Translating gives CSARDHGTSGNEQFF.

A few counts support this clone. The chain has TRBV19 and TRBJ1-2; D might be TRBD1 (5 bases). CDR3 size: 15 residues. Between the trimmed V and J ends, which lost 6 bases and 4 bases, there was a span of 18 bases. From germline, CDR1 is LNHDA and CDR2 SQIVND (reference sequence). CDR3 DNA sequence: TGTGCCAGTAGCGCCCCACGGGGCAAGATCTATGGCTACACCTTC. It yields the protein CASSAPRGKIYGYTF.

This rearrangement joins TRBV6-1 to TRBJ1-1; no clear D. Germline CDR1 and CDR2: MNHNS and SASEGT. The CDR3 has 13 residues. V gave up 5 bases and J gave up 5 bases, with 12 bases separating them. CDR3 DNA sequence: TGTGCCAGCAGTAAACTTCAAGGGACTGAAGCTTTCTTT. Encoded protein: CASSKLQGTEAFF.

Written as DNA, the CDR3 is TGTGCCAGCATCTTCTTGAGCACTGAAGCTTTCTTT. This encodes CASIFLSTEAFF. The chain joins TRBV7-9 to TRBJ1-1; D is unresolved. Germline lookup yields CDR1 SEHNR and CDR2 FQNEAQ (reference sequence). The CDR3 covers 12 residues. V was clipped by 7 bases and J by 4 bases, with 10 bases between them.

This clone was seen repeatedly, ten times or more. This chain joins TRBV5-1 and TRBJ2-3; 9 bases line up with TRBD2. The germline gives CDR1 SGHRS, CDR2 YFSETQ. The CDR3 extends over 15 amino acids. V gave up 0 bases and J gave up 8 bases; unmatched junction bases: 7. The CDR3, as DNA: TGCGCCAGCAGCTTGGGAGATAGCGGGGGAGGTACGCAGTATTTT. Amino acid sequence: CASSLGDSGGGTQYF.

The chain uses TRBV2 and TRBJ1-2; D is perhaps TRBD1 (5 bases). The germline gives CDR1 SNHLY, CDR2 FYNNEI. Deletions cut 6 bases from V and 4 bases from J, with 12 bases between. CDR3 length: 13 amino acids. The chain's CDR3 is CASRRGNSYGYTF. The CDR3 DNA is TGTGCCAGCAGACGGGGCAATTCCTATGGCTACACCTTC.

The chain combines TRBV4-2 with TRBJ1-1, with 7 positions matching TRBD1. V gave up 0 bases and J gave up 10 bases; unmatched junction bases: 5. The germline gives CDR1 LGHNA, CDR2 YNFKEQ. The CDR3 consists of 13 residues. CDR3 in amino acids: CASSQEQGIRAFF. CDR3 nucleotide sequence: TGTGCCAGCAGCCAAGAACAGGGGATAAGAGCTTTCTTT.